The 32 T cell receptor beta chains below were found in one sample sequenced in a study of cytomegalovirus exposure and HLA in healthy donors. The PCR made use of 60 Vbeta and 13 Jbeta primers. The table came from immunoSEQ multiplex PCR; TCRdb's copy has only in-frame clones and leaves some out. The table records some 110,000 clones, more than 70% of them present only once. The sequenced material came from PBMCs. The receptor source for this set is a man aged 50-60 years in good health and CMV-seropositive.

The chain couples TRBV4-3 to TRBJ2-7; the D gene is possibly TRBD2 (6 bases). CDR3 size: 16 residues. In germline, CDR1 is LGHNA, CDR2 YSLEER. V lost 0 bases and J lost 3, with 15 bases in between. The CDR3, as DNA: TGCGCCAGCAGCCAAGATCGGCGGGGTTTCATCTACGAGCAGTACTTC. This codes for CASSQDRRGFIYEQYF.

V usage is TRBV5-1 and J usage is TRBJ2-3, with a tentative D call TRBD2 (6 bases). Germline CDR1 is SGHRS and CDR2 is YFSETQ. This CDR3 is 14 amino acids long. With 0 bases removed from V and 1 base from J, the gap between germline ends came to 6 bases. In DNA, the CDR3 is TGCGCCAGCAGCTTGGGCGGGGGCACAGATACGCAGTATTTT. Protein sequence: CASSLGGGTDTQYF. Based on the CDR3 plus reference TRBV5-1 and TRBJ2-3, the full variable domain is KAGVTQTPRYLIKTRGQQVTLSCSPISGHRSVSWYQQTPGQGLQFLFEYFSETQRNKGNFPGRFSGRQFSNSRSEMNVSTLELGDSALYLCASSLGGGTDTQYFGPGTRLTVL.

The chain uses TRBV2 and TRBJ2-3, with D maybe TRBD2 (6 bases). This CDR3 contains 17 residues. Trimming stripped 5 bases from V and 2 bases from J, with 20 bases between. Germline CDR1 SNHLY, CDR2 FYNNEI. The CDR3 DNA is TGTGCCAGCAGTAGGCGGGGACCGGGTTTAATCACAGATACGCAGTATTTT. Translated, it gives CASSRRGPGLITDTQYF.

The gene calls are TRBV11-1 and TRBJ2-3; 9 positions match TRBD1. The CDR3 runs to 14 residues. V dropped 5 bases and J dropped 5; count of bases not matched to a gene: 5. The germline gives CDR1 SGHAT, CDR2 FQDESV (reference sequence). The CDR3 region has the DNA TGTGCCAGCAGCCAACAGGGGGCGGAAGATACGCAGTATTTT. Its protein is CASSQQGAEDTQYF.

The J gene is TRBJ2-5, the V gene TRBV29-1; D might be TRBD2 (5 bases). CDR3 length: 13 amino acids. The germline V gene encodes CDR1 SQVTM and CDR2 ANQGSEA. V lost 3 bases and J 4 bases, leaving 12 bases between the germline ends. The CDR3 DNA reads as TGCAGCGTTGAGGCAGCCCGGGGAGAGACCCAGTACTTC. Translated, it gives CSVEAARGETQYF.

In DNA form, the CDR3 reads TGCGCCAGCAGCCCTGGACAGGTCCAGGGAGGAGATACGCAGTATTTT. Protein product: CASSPGQVQGGDTQYF. The chain recombines TRBV5-1 with TRBJ2-3; a possible D gene is TRBD1 (7 bases). CDR1 and CDR2 (germline): SGHRS, YFSETQ. The CDR3 spans 16 residues. The V end was cut by 4 bases, the J end by 5 bases, with 20 bases between.

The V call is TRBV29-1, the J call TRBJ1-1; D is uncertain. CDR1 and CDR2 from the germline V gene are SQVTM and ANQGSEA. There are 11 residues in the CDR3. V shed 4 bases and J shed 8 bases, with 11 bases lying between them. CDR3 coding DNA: TGCAGCGTTGGACGGACGGGGGAAGCTTTCTTT. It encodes CSVGRTGEAFF. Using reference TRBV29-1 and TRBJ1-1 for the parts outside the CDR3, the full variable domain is SAVISQKPSRDICQRGTSLTIQCQVDSQVTMMFWYRQQPGQSLTLIATANQGSEATYESGFVIDKFPISRPNLTFSTLTVSNMSPEDSSIYLCSVGRTGEAFFGQGTRLTVV.

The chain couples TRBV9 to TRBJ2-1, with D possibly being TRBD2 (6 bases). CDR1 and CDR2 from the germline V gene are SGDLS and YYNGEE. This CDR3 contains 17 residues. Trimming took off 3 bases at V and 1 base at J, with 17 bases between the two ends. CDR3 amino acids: CASSALGGSVSYNEQFF. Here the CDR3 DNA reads TGTGCCAGCAGCGCTCTGGGGGGTTCTGTATCCTACAATGAGCAGTTCTTC.

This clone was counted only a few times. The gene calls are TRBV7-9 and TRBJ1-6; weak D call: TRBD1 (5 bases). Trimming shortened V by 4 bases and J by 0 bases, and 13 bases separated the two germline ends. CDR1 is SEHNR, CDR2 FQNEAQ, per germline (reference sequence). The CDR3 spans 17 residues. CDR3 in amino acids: CASSSRGGVSYNSPLHF. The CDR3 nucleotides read TGTGCCAGCAGCTCCCGGGGGGGAGTCTCCTATAATTCACCCCTCCACTTT.

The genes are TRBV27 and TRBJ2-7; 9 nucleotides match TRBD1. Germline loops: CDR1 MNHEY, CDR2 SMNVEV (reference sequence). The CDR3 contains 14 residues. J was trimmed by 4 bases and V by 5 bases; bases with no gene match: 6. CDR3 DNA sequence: TGTGCCAGCAGTGTCGGGACAGGGATGTACGAGCAGTACTTC. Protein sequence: CASSVGTGMYEQYF.

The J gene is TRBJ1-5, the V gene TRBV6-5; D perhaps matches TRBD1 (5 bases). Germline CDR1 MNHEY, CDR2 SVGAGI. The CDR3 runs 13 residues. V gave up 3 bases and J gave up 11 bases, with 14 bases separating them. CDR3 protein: CASSYDGGKAQHF. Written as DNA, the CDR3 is TGTGCCAGCAGTTATGACGGGGGGAAGGCCCAGCATTTT.

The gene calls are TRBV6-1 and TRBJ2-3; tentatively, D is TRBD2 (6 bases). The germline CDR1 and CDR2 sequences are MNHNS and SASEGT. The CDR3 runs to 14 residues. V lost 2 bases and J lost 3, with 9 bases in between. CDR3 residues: CASSEYRGTDTQYF. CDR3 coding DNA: TGTGCCAGCAGTGAATATCGGGGGACAGATACGCAGTATTTT.

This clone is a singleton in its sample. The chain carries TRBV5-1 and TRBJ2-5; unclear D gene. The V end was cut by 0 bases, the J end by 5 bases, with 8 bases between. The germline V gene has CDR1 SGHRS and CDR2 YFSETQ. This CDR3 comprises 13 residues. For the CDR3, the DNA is TGCGCCAGCAGCTTGGGGCAAACGGAGACCCAGTACTTC. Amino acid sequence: CASSLGQTETQYF. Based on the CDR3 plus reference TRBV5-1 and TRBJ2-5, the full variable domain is KAGVTQTPRYLIKTRGQQVTLSCSPISGHRSVSWYQQTPGQGLQFLFEYFSETQRNKGNFPGRFSGRQFSNSRSEMNVSTLELGDSALYLCASSLGQTETQYFGPGTRLLVL.

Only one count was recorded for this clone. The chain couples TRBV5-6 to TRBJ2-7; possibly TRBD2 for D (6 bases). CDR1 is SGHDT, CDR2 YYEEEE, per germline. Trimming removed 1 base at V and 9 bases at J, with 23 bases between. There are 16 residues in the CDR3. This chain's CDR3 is CASSLIARAGTEGQYF. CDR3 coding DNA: TGTGCCAGCAGCTTGATCGCTCGAGCCGGGACGGAGGGGCAGTACTTC.

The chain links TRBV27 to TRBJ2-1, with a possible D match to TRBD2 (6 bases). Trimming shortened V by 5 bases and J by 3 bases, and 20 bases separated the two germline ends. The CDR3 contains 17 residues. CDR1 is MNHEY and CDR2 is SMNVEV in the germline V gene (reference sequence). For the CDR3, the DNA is TGTGCCAGCAGTAAAAAACGCGGGGTGGGGGACTACAATGAGCAGTTCTTC. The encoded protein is CASSKKRGVGDYNEQFF.

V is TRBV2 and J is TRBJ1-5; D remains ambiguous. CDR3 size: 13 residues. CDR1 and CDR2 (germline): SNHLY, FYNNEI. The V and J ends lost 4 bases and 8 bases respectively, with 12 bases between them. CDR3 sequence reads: CASSGFVGEPQHF. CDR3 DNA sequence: TGTGCCAGCAGTGGGTTTGTCGGGGAGCCCCAGCATTTT.

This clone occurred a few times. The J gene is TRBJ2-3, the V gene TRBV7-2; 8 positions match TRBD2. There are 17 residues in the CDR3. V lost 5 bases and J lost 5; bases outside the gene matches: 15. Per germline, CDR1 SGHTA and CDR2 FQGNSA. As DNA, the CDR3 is TGTGCCAGCAGCCCACCCCCTCGAGCGGGAGTAAGAGATACGCAGTATTTT. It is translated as CASSPPPRAGVRDTQYF.

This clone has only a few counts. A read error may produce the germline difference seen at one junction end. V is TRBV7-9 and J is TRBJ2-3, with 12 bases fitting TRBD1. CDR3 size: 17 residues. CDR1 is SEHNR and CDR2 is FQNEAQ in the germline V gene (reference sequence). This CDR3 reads CSSRFGTGGTWSDTQYF. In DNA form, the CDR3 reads TGTTCCAGCAGGTTCGGGACAGGGGGCACTTGGTCAGATACGCAGTATTTT.

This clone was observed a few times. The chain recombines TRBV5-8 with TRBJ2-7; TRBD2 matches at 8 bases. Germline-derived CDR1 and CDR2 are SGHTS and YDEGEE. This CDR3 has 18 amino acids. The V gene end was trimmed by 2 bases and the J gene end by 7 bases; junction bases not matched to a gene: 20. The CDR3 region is CASSLGKNSGILSGEQYF. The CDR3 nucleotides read TGTGCCAGCAGCTTAGGAAAAAATAGCGGGATCCTTTCGGGTGAGCAGTACTTC.

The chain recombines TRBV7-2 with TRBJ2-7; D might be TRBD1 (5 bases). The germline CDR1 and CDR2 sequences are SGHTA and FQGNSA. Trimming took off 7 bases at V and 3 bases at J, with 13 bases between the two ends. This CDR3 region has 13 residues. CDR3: CASIPRRGYEQYF. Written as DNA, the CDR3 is TGTGCCAGCATCCCCCGTAGGGGCTACGAGCAGTACTTC. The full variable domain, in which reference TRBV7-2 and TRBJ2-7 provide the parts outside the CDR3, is GAGVSQSPSNKVTEKGKDVELRCDPISGHTALYWYRQSLGQGLEFLIYFQGNSAPDKSGLPSDRFSAERTGGSVSTLTIQRTQQEDSAVYLCASIPRRGYEQYFGPGTRLTVT.

CDR3 loop: CASSLSPSAEQYF. For the CDR3, the DNA is TGCGCCAGCAGCCTGTCCCCTAGCGCCGAGCAGTACTTC. The V gene is TRBV5-1, the J gene TRBJ2-7; possible D gene TRBD2, 6 bases. The germline V and J ends were trimmed by 4 bases and 6 bases, with 14 bases remaining between them. Germline V gives CDR1 SGHRS, CDR2 YFSETQ. The CDR3 runs 13 residues. The entire variable domain, with the rest obtained from reference TRBV5-1 and TRBJ2-7, is as follows: KAGVTQTPRYLIKTRGQQVTLSCSPISGHRSVSWYQQTPGQGLQFLFEYFSETQRNKGNFPGRFSGRQFSNSRSEMNVSTLELGDSALYLCASSLSPSAEQYFGPGTRLTVT.

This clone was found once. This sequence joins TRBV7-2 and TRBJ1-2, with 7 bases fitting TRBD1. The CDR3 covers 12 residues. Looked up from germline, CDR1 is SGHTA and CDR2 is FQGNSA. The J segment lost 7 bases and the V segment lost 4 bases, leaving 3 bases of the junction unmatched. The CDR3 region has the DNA TGTGCCAGCAGCTACCAGGGGGGTGGCTACACCTTC. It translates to CASSYQGGGYTF.

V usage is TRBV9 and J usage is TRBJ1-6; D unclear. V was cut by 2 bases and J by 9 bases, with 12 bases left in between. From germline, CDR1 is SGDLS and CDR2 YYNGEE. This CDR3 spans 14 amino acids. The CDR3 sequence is CASSVGQEGSPLHF. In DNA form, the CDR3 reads TGTGCCAGCAGCGTCGGGCAGGAGGGTTCACCCCTCCACTTT.

CDR3 nucleotide sequence: TGCAGCGTTGTACGGACTAGCGGATACAATGAGCAGTTCTTC. Translation gives CSVVRTSGYNEQFF. This sequence joins TRBV29-1 and TRBJ2-1; 10 positions agree with TRBD2. CDR3 length: 14 residues. The V gene end was trimmed by 4 bases and the J gene end by 4 bases; junction bases not matched to a gene: 4. Germline CDR1 and CDR2: SQVTM and ANQGSEA.

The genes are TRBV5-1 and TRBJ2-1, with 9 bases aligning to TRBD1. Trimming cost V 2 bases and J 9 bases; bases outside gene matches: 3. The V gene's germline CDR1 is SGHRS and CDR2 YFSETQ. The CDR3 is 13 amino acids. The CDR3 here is CASSLQGAFEQFF. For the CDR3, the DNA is TGCGCCAGCAGCTTACAGGGGGCTTTTGAGCAGTTCTTC.

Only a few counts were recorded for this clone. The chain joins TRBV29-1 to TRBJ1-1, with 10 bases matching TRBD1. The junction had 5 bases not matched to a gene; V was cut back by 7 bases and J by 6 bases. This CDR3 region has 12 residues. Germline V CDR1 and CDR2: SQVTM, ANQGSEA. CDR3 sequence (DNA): TGCAGCGCCCGACAGGGGGCCCCTGAAGCTTTCTTT. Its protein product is CSARQGAPEAFF.

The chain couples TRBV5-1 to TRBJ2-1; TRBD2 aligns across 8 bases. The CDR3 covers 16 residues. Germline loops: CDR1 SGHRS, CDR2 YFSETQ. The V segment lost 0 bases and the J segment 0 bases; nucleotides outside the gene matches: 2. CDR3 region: CASSLDAGGSYNEQFF. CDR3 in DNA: TGCGCCAGCAGCTTGGATGCGGGGGGCTCCTACAATGAGCAGTTCTTC.

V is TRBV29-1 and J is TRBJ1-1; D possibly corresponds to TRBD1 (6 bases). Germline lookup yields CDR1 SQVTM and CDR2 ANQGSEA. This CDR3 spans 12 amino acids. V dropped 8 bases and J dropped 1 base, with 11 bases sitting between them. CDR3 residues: CSLGQPNTEAFF. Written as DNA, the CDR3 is TGCAGCCTGGGACAACCGAACACTGAAGCTTTCTTT.

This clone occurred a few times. The CDR3 here is CASSGEPTYNEQFF. The CDR3 coding sequence is TGTGCCAGCAGCGGGGAGCCGACCTACAATGAGCAGTTCTTC. The chain recombines TRBV2 with TRBJ2-1, with D perhaps matching TRBD2 (5 bases). Trimming took off 6 bases at V and 2 bases at J, with 11 bases between the two ends. The CDR3 is 14 residues long. Germline V gene sequence: CDR1 SNHLY, CDR2 FYNNEI.

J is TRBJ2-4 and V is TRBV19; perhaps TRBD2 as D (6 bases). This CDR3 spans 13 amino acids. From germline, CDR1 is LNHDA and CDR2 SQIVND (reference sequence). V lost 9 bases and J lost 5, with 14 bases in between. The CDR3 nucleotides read TGTGCCAGCTTGGGACTTCAGGAAAACATTCAGTACTTC. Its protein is CASLGLQENIQYF.

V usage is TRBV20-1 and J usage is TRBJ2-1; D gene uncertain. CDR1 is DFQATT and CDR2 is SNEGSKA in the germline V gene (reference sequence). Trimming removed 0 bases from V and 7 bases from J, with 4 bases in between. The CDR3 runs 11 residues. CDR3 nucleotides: TGCAGTGCTAGAGACGGGAATGAGCAGTTCTTC. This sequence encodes CSARDGNEQFF.

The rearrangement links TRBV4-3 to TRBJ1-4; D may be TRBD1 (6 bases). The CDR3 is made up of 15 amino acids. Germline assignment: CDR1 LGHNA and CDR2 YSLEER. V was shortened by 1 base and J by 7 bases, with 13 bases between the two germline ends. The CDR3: CASSQGQGFSEKLFF. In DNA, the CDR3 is TGCGCCAGCAGCCAAGGCCAGGGGTTTAGTGAAAAACTGTTTTTT.